A selection of T cell receptor beta chains follows, all from one sample in a study of T cell repertoires in cytomegalovirus infection. These receptors are not linked to any known antigen. MiXCR, applied by TCRdb to the reads, yields one record per CDR3 protein. The sample lists some 920,000 distinct CDR3 sequences; 25% to 40% were seen once. Sequenced here: cultured CD8+ T cells from PBMCs, sampled from culture after CMV antigen stimulation. These receptors all come from a human donor in good health (CMV status not recorded). Some clones in this sample may be carry-over from other donors' samples. Each CDR3 is given without its conserved first and last residue.

v_gene	j_gene	CDR3aa
TRBV27	TRBJ1-1	ASSWGQGGSTEAF
TRBV7-8	TRBJ2-2	ASSSRTGFTGELF
TRBV7-6	TRBJ2-5	ASSLESGIQAQY
TRBV7-6	TRBJ2-7	ASSLGSITYEQY
TRBV6-2/TRBV6-3	TRBJ2-3	ASSYSTTGNTDTQY
TRBV15	TRBJ1-1	ATSSPGTVWNTEAF
TRBV7-2	TRBJ1-5	ASSLAGQGFQPQH
TRBV6-5	TRBJ1-2	ASSYTGQGAYGYT
TRBV7-6	TRBJ2-2	ASSLGGPGTGELF
TRBV27	TRBJ2-1	ASTTGRDNIYNEQF
TRBV7-2	TRBJ1-5	ASSLQGVQPQH
TRBV14	TRBJ1-1	ASSPFGQGITEAF
TRBV6-5	TRBJ2-3	ASSYNPFLTASTDTQY
TRBV19	TRBJ1-5	ASSTPRRGSNQPQH
TRBV19	TRBJ2-3	ASNVGTDTQY
TRBV4-1	TRBJ2-4	ASSQDLGVQY
TRBV7-6	TRBJ2-2	ASRPGTGGNTGELF
TRBV7-2	TRBJ2-1	ASRTSGGYNEQF
TRBV6-1	TRBJ1-6	ASSEAEEWGLGSPLH
TRBV12-3/TRBV12-4	TRBJ2-1	ASRKRGDEQF
TRBV12-3/TRBV12-4	TRBJ1-5	ASTLGGNQPQH
TRBV28	TRBJ1-5	ASSLRGEISNQPQH
TRBV3-1	TRBJ2-7	ASSQDQQSYEQY
TRBV28	TRBJ1-2	ASNPGERSRGYT
TRBV7-9	TRBJ2-1	ASAGARDEQF
TRBV4-1	TRBJ1-1	ASSQGETGRTEAF
TRBV7-8	TRBJ2-7	ASSLALVYEQY
TRBV4-2	TRBJ1-1	ASSQDQVSPTEAF
TRBV9	TRBJ2-1	ASNVGSGQGNEQF
TRBV6-2/TRBV6-3	TRBJ1-1	ASSYSNGYTEAF
TRBV10-3	TRBJ2-3	AISEAGRESRGTDTQY
TRBV3-1	TRBJ2-3	ASSQRGAPGDTQY
TRBV7-6	TRBJ1-2	ASSLAAGANYGYT
TRBV24-1	TRBJ2-7	ATSDKRPPYEQY
TRBV6-5	TRBJ2-2	ASSYRAGDGAGELF
TRBV5-1	TRBJ1-1	ASSLERRGTEAF
TRBV25-1	TRBJ1-6	AARGGLTSPLH
TRBV7-9	TRBJ1-5	ASSRDSDNQPQH
TRBV7-9	TRBJ2-1	ASQDRYNEQF
TRBV6-1	TRBJ2-3	ASSGTGTSTDTQY
TRBV19	TRBJ2-2	ASSVTQGTYTGELF
TRBV25-1	TRBJ1-2	ASSNGGRDGYT
TRBV13	TRBJ2-7	ASSFSRSRGYSYEQY
TRBV18	TRBJ1-1	ASSPREVTVTEAF
TRBV5-4	TRBJ1-1	ASSPASNTEAF
TRBV2	TRBJ1-5	ASRDRGRGNQPQH
TRBV5-4	TRBJ1-2	AGRHDYGYT
TRBV19	TRBJ2-3	ASSIAVISTDTQY
TRBV24-1	TRBJ2-1	ATDDGSSYNEQF
TRBV14	TRBJ2-3	ASSQLRAYTDTQY
TRBV6-4	TRBJ1-2	ASSAWTENYGYT
TRBV6-5	TRBJ1-2	ASSLTDGANYGYT